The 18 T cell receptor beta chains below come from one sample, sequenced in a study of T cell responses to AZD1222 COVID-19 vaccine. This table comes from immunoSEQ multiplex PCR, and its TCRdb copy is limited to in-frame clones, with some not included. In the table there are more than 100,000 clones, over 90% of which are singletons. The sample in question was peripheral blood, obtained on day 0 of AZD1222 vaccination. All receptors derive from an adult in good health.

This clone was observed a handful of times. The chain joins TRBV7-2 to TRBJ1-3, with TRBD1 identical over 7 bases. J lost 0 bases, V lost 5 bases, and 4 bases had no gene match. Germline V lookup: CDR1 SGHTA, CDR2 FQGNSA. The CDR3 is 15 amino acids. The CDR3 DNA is TGTGCCAGCAGCCCTACAGGGGACTCTGGAAACACCATATATTTT. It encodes CASSPTGDSGNTIYF.

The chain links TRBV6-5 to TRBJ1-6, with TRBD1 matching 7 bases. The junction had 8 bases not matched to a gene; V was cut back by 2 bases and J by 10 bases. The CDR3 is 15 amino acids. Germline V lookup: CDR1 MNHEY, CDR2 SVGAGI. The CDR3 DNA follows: TGTGCCAGCAGTTACGGCGGAGGGACAGAATCACCCCTCCACTTT. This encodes CASSYGGGTESPLHF.

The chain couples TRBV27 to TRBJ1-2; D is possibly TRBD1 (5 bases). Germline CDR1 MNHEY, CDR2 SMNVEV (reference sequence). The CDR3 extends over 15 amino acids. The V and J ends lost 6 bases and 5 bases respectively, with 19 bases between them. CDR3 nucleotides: TGTGCCAGCAGCCTGCTCCCGCAGGGAAGGTATGGCTACACCTTC. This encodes CASSLLPQGRYGYTF.

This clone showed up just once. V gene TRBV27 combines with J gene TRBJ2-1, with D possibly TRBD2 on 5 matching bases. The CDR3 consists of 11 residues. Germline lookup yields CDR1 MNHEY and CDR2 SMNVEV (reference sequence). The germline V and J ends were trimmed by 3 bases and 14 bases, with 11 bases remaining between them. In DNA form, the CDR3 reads TGTGCCAGCAGTTTCGAGAGGGTAAAGTTCTTC. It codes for CASSFERVKFF.

The CDR3 DNA reads TGTGCCAGCAGCTCCTTACCGGGGGGCGAGCAGTACTTC. Its protein product is CASSSLPGGEQYF. This chain joins TRBV7-2 and TRBJ2-7; 7 bases are shared with TRBD2. After removal of 4 bases from V and 6 bases from J, the junction contained 6 bases not matched to a gene. The germline V gene has CDR1 SGHTA and CDR2 FQGNSA. This CDR3 has 13 residues.

Here the CDR3 reads CASSVEPGQRDTQYF. The CDR3 DNA reads as TGTGCCAGCAGCGTAGAGCCGGGGCAGAGGGATACGCAGTATTTT. The chain links TRBV9 to TRBJ2-3; D is tentatively TRBD1 or TRBD2 (5 bases each). V lost 0 bases to trimming and J lost 6 bases, with 14 bases between them. The CDR3 runs to 15 residues. From germline, CDR1 is SGDLS and CDR2 YYNGEE.

CDR3 loop: CASSQDRIGRTNYGYTF. CDR3 coding DNA: TGCGCCAGCAGCCAAGATCGGATTGGCAGGACCAACTATGGCTACACCTTC. This chain joins TRBV4-3 and TRBJ1-2; no clear D gene. Germline-derived CDR1 and CDR2 are LGHNA and YSLEER. V was clipped by 0 bases and J by 2 bases, with 16 bases between them. The CDR3 is 17 residues long.

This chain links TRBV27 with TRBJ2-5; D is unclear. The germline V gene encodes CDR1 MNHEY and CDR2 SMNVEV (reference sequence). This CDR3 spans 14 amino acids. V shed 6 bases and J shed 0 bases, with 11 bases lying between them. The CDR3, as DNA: TGTGCCAGCAGACTGACGACTTACCAAGAGACCCAGTACTTC. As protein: CASRLTTYQETQYF.

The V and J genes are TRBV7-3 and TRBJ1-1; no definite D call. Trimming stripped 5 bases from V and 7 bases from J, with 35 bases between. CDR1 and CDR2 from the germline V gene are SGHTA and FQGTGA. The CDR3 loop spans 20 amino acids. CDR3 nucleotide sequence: TGTGCCAGCAGCCCCACCGCGGGTACTGCTTCCGCCGGCTCCGTCCTTGAAGCTTTCTTT. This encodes CASSPTAGTASAGSVLEAFF.

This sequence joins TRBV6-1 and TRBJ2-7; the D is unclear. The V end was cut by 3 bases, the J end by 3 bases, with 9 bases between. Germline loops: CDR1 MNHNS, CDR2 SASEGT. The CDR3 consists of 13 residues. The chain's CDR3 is CASSDLPRYEQYF. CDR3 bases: TGTGCCAGCAGTGATTTGCCCCGCTACGAGCAGTACTTC.

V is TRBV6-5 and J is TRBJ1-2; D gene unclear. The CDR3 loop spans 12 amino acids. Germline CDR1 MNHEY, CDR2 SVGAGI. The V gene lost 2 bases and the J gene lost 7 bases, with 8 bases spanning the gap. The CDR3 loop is CASSYGVGGYTF. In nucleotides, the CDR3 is TGTGCCAGCAGTTACGGCGTGGGTGGCTACACCTTC.

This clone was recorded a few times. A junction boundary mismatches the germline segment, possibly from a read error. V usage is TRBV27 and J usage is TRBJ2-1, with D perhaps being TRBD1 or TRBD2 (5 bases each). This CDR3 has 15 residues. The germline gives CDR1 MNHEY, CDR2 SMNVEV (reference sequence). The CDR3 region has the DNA TGTGCCAGCAGTCTCACTAGGGGATCGTACACTGAGCAGTTCTTC. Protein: CASSLTRGSYTEQFF.

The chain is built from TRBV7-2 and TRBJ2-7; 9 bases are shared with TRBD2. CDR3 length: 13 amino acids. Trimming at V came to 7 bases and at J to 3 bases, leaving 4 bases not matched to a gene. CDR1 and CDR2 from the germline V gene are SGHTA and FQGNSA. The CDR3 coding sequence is TGTGCCAGCAACGCGGGGGGGGACTACGAGCAGTACTTC. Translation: CASNAGGDYEQYF.

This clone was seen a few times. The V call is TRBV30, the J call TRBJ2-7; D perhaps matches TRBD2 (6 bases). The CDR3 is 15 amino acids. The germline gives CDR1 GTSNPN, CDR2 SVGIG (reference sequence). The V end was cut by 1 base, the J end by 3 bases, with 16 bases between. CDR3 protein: CAWSDAGMSYYEQYF. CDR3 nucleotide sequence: TGTGCCTGGAGTGACGCGGGGATGTCATACTACGAGCAGTACTTC.

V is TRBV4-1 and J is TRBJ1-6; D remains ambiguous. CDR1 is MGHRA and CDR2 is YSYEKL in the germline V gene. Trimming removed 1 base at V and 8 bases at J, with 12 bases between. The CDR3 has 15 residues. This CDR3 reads CASSQVLVGDSPLHF. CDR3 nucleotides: TGCGCCAGCAGCCAAGTGTTGGTCGGGGATTCACCCCTCCACTTT.

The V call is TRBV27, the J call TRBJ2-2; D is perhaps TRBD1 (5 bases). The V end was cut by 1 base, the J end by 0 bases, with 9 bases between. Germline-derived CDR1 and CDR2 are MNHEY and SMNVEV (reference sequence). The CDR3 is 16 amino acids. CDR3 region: CASSLYQGSNTGELFF. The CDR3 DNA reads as TGTGCCAGCAGTTTATATCAGGGATCGAACACCGGGGAGCTGTTTTTT.

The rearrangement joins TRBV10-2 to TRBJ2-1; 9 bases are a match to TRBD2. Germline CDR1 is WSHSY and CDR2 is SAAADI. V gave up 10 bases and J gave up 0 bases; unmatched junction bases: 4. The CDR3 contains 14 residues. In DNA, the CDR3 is TGCGCCACTTGGCGGGGGGGCTCCTACAATGAGCAGTTCTTC. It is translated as CATWRGGSYNEQFF.

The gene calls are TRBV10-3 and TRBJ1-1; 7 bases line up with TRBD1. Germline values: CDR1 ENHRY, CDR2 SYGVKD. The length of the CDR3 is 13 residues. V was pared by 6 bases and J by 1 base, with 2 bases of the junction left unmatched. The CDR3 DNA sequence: TGTGCCATCAGGGGGGACAGGAACACTGAAGCTTTCTTT. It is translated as CAIRGDRNTEAFF.